The sequence of this T cell receptor (beta chain) was determined in a study of control samples from healthy donors and cancer patients. Trimming left V 3 bases short and J 2 bases short, with 7 bases between. The CDR3 loop spans 13 amino acids. Germline V gene data show CDR1 as MDHEN and CDR2 as SYDVKM. This table comes from immunoSEQ multiplex PCR, and its TCRdb copy is limited to in-frame clones, with some not included. The sample lists 99,000 or so clones; 82% were seen once. This clone appeared once. The genes are TRBV28 and TRBJ1-2; D possibly corresponds to TRBD1 (5 bases). This TCR derives from a man aged 55-75 years in good health. Specimen: blood. CDR3 sequence: CASSFGDNYGYTF. The DNA for the CDR3 is TGTGCCAGCAGTTTTGGGGACAACTATGGCTACACCTTC.